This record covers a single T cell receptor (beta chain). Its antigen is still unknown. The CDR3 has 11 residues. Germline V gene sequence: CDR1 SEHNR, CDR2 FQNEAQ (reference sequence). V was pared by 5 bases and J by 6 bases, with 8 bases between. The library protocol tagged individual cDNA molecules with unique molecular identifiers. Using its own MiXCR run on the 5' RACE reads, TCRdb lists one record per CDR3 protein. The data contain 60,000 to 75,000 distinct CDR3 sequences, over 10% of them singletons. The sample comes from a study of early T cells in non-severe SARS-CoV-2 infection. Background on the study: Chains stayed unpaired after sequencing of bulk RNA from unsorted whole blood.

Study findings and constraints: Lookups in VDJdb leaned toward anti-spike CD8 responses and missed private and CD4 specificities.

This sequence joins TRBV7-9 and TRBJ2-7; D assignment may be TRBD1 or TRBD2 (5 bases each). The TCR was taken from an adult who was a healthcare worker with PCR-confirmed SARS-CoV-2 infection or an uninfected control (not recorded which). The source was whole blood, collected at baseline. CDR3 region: CASSQGPEQYF. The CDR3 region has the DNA TGTGCCAGCAGCCAGGGACCCGAGCAGTACTTC.